This entry describes one T cell receptor (beta chain). CD45RO negativity and positive selection for CCR7 defined naive CD8 cells, a population that excluded terminally differentiated effector memory CD45RA+ cells. Germline V gene data show CDR1 as MGHRA and CDR2 as YSYEKL. Trimming cost V 1 base and J 3 bases, with 12 bases left between them. The CDR3 is 15 residues long. TCRdb keeps only in-frame clones here, not all; method: immunoSEQ multiplex PCR. The sample has roughly 2.1 million clones, roughly 91% seen once; the top ten hold around 1.7%. This sample is drawn from a study of shared clonotypes between healthy human individuals.

The source material was naive CD8+ T cells from PBMCs. The TCR sequence derives from a man aged 18 to 30 in good health. Some clones in this sample may be carry-over from other donors' samples. This sequence joins TRBV4-1 and TRBJ1-1; possibly TRBD1 for D (5 bases). CDR3 sequence (DNA): TGCGCCAGCAGCCAAGGTAGGCGGGGGGACACTGAAGCTTTCTTT. Its translation: CASSQGRRGDTEAFF.